A single sample gave rise to the 9 T cell receptor beta chains below, sequenced in a study of T cells in Graves' hyperthyroidism and ophthalmopathy. RNA transcripts gave rise to amplified TCR beta CDR3 regions. The HTBI primer set served for first-round RT-PCR of the TCR CDR3. TCRdb re-analysed the multiplex PCR reads in MiXCR, keeping a single row per CDR3 protein. The profile shows nearly 600,000 distinct CDR3 sequences, about 15% of them singletons. The sample was blood. All receptors derive from a woman in her twenties or thirties with Graves' hyperthyroidism that later progressed to Graves' ophthalmopathy.

The chain recombines TRBV2 with TRBJ1-1; D remains unclear. Germline CDR1 reads SNHLY; CDR2 reads FYNNEI. V dropped 4 bases and J dropped 1 base, with 13 bases sitting between them. This CDR3 comprises 15 residues. The DNA of the CDR3 is TGTGCCAGCAGTGGAGCGGGAGTCCCGAACACTGAAGCTTTCTTT. Residues: CASSGAGVPNTEAFF. Supplemented by reference TRBV2 and TRBJ1-1, the full variable domain reads EPEVTQTPSHQVTQMGQEVILRCVPISNHLYFYWYRQILGQKVEFLVSFYNNEISEKSEIFDDQFSVERPDGSNFTLKIRSTKLEDSAMYFCASSGAGVPNTEAFFGQGTRLTVV.

This clonotype was seen at least ten times. The chain is built from TRBV11-3 and TRBJ2-7; D not certain. The CDR3 is 12 residues long. Germline CDR1 SGHNT, CDR2 YENEEA. V was trimmed by 3 bases and J by 6 bases, leaving 9 bases between them. The CDR3 DNA is TGTGCCAGCAGCTTGGCTAGTCGCGAGCAGTACTTC. Translation: CASSLASREQYF.

V usage is TRBV27 and J usage is TRBJ2-7; D remains unclear. V lost 5 bases and J 3 bases, leaving 11 bases between the germline ends. This CDR3 region has 13 residues. CDR1 MNHEY and CDR2 SMNVEV come from the germline V gene (reference sequence). The CDR3 protein is CASSDIGHYEQYF. CDR3 nucleotide sequence: TGTGCCAGCAGTGATATCGGGCACTACGAGCAGTACTTC.

In this sample, this clonotype turned up many times. This chain connects TRBV7-2 to TRBJ2-3, with 12 bases lining up with TRBD2. Trimming removed 5 bases from V and 5 bases from J; junction bases left unmatched: 8. This CDR3 is 16 amino acids long. Germline V gene sequence: CDR1 SGHTA, CDR2 FQGNSA. The CDR3 loop is CASSPTLAGGVDTQYF. Here the CDR3 DNA reads TGTGCCAGCAGCCCCACTCTAGCGGGGGGGGTAGATACGCAGTATTTT.

This clonotype was observed at least ten times. This chain links TRBV28 with TRBJ2-7; D is ambiguous. The CDR3 is 12 amino acids. CDR1 and CDR2 from the germline V gene are MDHEN and SYDVKM. V was pared by 1 base and J by 9 bases, with 10 bases between. In DNA, the CDR3 is TGTGCCAGCAGTTTATTTTCCCGGCGGCAGTACTTC. As protein: CASSLFSRRQYF.

This clonotype was detected ten times or more. The chain joins TRBV6-5 to TRBJ2-1, with 7 bases matching TRBD2. Unmatched junction bases numbered 6, after V lost 0 bases and J lost 1 base. CDR1 and CDR2 from the germline V gene are MNHEY and SVGAGI. The CDR3 length is 17 residues. The CDR3 region is CASSYSGWGGSYNEQFF. DNA of the CDR3: TGTGCCAGCAGTTACTCTGGATGGGGGGGTTCCTACAATGAGCAGTTCTTC.

The chain recombines TRBV6-1 with TRBJ2-1, with 9 bases aligning to TRBD2. Looked up from germline, CDR1 is MNHNS and CDR2 is SASEGT. V lost 1 base to trimming and J lost 7 bases; unmatched junction nucleotides: 5. The CDR3 contains 15 residues. The CDR3 reads CASSEEGLAMNEQFF. The CDR3 region has the DNA TGTGCCAGCAGTGAAGAGGGACTAGCTATGAATGAGCAGTTCTTC.

The sample holds many counts of this clonotype. The V and J genes are TRBV9 and TRBJ2-1, with TRBD2 identical over 7 bases. Looked up from germline, CDR1 is SGDLS and CDR2 is YYNGEE. The ends lost 0 bases at V and 8 bases at J; junction bases unmatched: 11. This CDR3 is 16 amino acids long. The CDR3 DNA sequence: TGTGCCAGCAGCGTAGAGGGTGGGAGGGCCATCGATGAGCAGTTCTTC. Encoded protein: CASSVEGGRAIDEQFF.

Ten or more counts support this clonotype. V usage is TRBV6-1 and J usage is TRBJ2-1; D call uncertain. The CDR3 contains 15 residues. Germline loops: CDR1 MNHNS, CDR2 SASEGT. CDR3: CVTARSESSYNEQFF. The DNA for the CDR3 is TGTGTCACAGCCCGTTCGGAGAGCTCCTACAATGAGCAGTTCTTC.